This T cell receptor beta chain was observed in a study of T-cell memory formation after mild COVID-19. Study outcomes and limitations: Cross-reactive memory apparently joined, as some responding clones appeared in pre-infection memory. Later expanders leaned CD4+, whereas day 15 to 85 contracting clones were balanced CD4/CD8.

This clonotype was detected many times. Its antigen is not known. After 5'RACE with constant-segment primers, TCR alpha and TCR beta cDNA libraries carrying sample barcodes and UMIs were obtained. TCRdb ran MiXCR on the 5' RACE reads and lists one entry per CDR3 protein. The sample has some 210,000 distinct CDR3 sequences; approximately 10% are singletons. With 6 bases clipped from V and 4 bases from J, the junction kept 14 bases outside the gene matches. From germline, CDR1 is MNHEY and CDR2 SVGAGI. The CDR3 has 17 residues. The V call is TRBV6-5, the J call TRBJ1-1, with 10 nucleotides matching TRBD1. Source material: PBMCs or a T cell subset sorted from them (not recorded which). This sequence was found in a man aged 18 to 35 who had mild COVID-19 (a few samples of this study predate the infection). Cell type and time point are not known. The CDR3 loop is CASRVTGGSGWVTEAFF. The CDR3 nucleotides are TGTGCCAGCAGAGTGACAGGGGGCTCGGGTTGGGTCACTGAAGCTTTCTTT.